These T cell receptor beta chains were read from a single sample in a study of identifying expanded T cells in peripheral blood. Here immunoSEQ multiplex PCR was the method, and the copy in TCRdb shows in-frame clones only, minus some. Of 85,000 to 100,000 clones in the sample, about 91% were seen once. Input material: blood. The receptors stem from a person aged 18 to 70 in good health. Both conserved end residues are trimmed from each CDR3. A D gene is named only where the DNA matches it firmly.

J gene | V gene | D gene | CDR3 protein
TRBJ2-3 | TRBV27 | TRBD2 | ASSGRGRDTQY
TRBJ2-1 | TRBV27 | . | ASRSMNEQF
TRBJ1-6 | TRBV4-1 | . | ASSQGGFSPLH
TRBJ1-4 | TRBV5-1 | . | ASSFSGSTNEKLF
TRBJ1-2 | TRBV6-4 | . | ASEGAGFGGYT
TRBJ2-5 | TRBV4-1 | TRBD2 | ASSPGLAGGLRETQY
TRBJ2-2 | TRBV5-1 | TRBD2 | ASSRVGRPPGELF
TRBJ2-2 | TRBV18 | TRBD1 | ASSARQGATGELF
TRBJ2-3 | TRBV5-4 | . | ASSLTETTDTQY
TRBJ2-7 | TRBV28 | . | ASSPLPRTDYEQY
TRBJ2-6 | TRBV19 | . | ASTLRGTGANVLT
TRBJ1-2 | TRBV7-9 | . | ASSLGVEGGYT
TRBJ2-2 | TRBV7-2 | TRBD2 | ASSYPSGRGNTGELF
TRBJ1-5 | TRBV5-5 | . | AYTGGARDYQPQH
TRBJ2-1 | TRBV14 | TRBD2 | ASSLSSYGTRPYNEQF
. | TRBV18 | . | ASSALPGESSYEQY
TRBJ1-2 | TRBV10-1 | . | ASSESQGSGYT
TRBJ2-7 | TRBV10-2 | TRBD2 | ASSGGGWVSYEQY
TRBJ2-7 | TRBV6-5 | . | ASSRQGGRYEQY
TRBJ2-3 | TRBV27 | . | ASSLLPGTDTQY
TRBJ2-7 | TRBV4-3 | . | ASSQMGGNEQY
TRBJ2-7 | TRBV5-1 | TRBD1 | ASSLGQGALRDHEQY
TRBJ1-5 | TRBV2 | . | ASSEEGIPGRQPQH
TRBJ2-7 | TRBV6-5 | . | ASSNRDEQY
TRBJ2-2 | TRBV4-1 | . | ASSQDEGSTGELF
TRBJ2-1 | TRBV7-2 | TRBD2 | ASSPAGAYNEQF
TRBJ1-5 | TRBV28 | . | ASSLWQGSGGNQPQH
TRBJ2-1 | TRBV9 | TRBD1 | ASSVGTGSVEQF
TRBJ2-2 | TRBV4-1 | . | ASSQDRDSSNTGELF
TRBJ2-3 | TRBV6-6 | TRBD2 | ASSFLAGGLPDTQY
TRBJ2-2 | TRBV10-3 | . | AIRWDTGELF
TRBJ2-5 | TRBV6-1 | . | ASILYSQETQY
TRBJ2-3 | TRBV4-2 | . | ASSQDRIEEHTDTQY
TRBJ2-7 | TRBV7-9 | TRBD2 | ASSLRTGGPSYEQY
TRBJ2-7 | TRBV18 | . | ASSPPQGYEQY
TRBJ2-7 | TRBV28 | . | ASSPTGGIGEQY
TRBJ2-1 | TRBV6-4 | TRBD1 | ASSDSTGGYNEQF
TRBJ2-2 | TRBV5-1 | . | ASRNSGTTGELF
TRBJ1-1 | TRBV10-1 | TRBD1 | ASSAGGTANTEAF
TRBJ1-2 | TRBV7-9 | . | ASSLDGIYGYT
TRBJ2-3 | TRBV18 | TRBD1 | ASSADRGQDTQY
TRBJ1-6 | TRBV6-1 | . | ASMRTDNSPLH
TRBJ2-1 | TRBV6-4 | . | ASSESDSNEQF
TRBJ2-5 | TRBV9 | TRBD1 | ASSPRTGEETQY
TRBJ2-1 | TRBV6-1 | . | ASRGGARNEQF
TRBJ1-1 | TRBV19 | TRBD1 | ASSVDRSIFTEAF
TRBJ2-1 | TRBV19 | TRBD1 | ASSHRGLEISYNEQF
TRBJ2-1 | TRBV19 | . | ASRWAVEQF
TRBJ2-7 | TRBV19 | . | ASGMGDGGSYEQY
TRBJ1-5 | TRBV4-3 | . | ASSQDGDGPQH
TRBJ2-3 | TRBV5-6 | TRBD2 | ASSLLSGLAPRDDTQY